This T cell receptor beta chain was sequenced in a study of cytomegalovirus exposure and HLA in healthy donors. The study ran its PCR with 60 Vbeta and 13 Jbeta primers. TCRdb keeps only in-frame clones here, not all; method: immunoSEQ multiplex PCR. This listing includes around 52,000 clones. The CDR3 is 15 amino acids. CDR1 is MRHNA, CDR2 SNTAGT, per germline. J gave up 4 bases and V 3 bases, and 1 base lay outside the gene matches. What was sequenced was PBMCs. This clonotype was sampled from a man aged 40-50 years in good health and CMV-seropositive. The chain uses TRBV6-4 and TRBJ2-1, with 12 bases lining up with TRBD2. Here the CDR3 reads CASSETSGSYNEQFF. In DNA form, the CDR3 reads TGTGCCAGCAGTGAGACTAGCGGGAGTTACAATGAGCAGTTCTTC.